A selection of T cell receptor beta chains follows, all from one sample in a study of cytomegalovirus exposure and HLA in healthy donors. The repertoire was sequenced with immunoSEQ multiplex PCR; TCRdb's copy has only in-frame clones and lacks some. The sample consists of 75,000 to 100,000 clones, over 70% of them appearing once. Sample: PBMCs. These receptors all stem from a young man in good health and CMV-seropositive. CDR3s include the opening cysteine and the closing phenylalanine or tryptophan. The order of the fields is CDR3 DNA, CDR3 protein, clone size, V gene, J gene, D gene. The D gene is left open where the match is weak. Not all rows give a size; the values are once, few, many and, for expanded clones, a class.

TGTGCCACCAGCAGAGCCTTGTTCCGGGGGGCACAGCCCCAGCATTTT	CATSRALFRGAQPQHF	-	TRBV15	TRBJ1-5	-
TGTGCCAGCCTCGGGACAGGGGCCGGCTACACCTTC	CASLGTGAGYTF	-	TRBV28	TRBJ1-2	TRBD1
TGTGCCAGCAGTTTATCAAGCGGGGCCTACAATGAGCAGTTCTTC	CASSLSSGAYNEQFF	once	TRBV27	TRBJ2-1	TRBD2
TGTGCCAGCAGCTGGGCTGCTTCCTACGAGCAGTACTTC	CASSWAASYEQYF	-	TRBV13	TRBJ2-7	-
TGTGCCAGCAGTGAATCGGGGACAGGGGGCTGGAATGAGCAGTTCTTC	CASSESGTGGWNEQFF	-	TRBV2	TRBJ2-1	TRBD1
TGTGCCAGCAGTGAAGGTTTGGGAGTCACTGAAGCTTTCTTT	CASSEGLGVTEAFF	-	TRBV6-1	TRBJ1-1	-
TGTGCCAGCAGTTTAGCGGGATTCTCTGGAAACACCATATATTTT	CASSLAGFSGNTIYF	-	TRBV27	TRBJ1-3	-
TGTGCCAGCAGTTTAGCGGGAGGGACCGCGTACCAAGAGACCCAGTACTTC	CASSLAGGTAYQETQYF	-	TRBV27	TRBJ2-5	TRBD2
TGTGCCAGCAAAAGTCTAGCGGGGGGCGAGCAGTACTTC	CASKSLAGGEQYF	-	TRBV6-5	TRBJ2-7	TRBD2
TGTGCCAGCACCAGACCGGGACAGGGAGAAGAGACCCAGTACTTC	CASTRPGQGEETQYF	few	TRBV28	TRBJ2-5	TRBD1
TGTGCCAGCAGTCAAAACGCCGAGGCGGTTGAGCAGTTCTTC	CASSQNAEAVEQFF	-	TRBV6-1	TRBJ2-1	-
TGTGCCAGCAGCCTCCAGACAGGGGCAAATGGCTACACCTTC	CASSLQTGANGYTF	-	TRBV7-9	TRBJ1-2	TRBD1
TGTGCCAGCAGACTAGCGGGGGCCGAGATCCAGTACTTC	CASRLAGAEIQYF	-	TRBV6-5	TRBJ2-5	TRBD2
TGTGCCAGCAGTGTCGGGACAGGGGGCCACTATGGCTACACCTTC	CASSVGTGGHYGYTF	-	TRBV6-1	TRBJ1-2	TRBD1
TGTGCCAGCAGCCAAGTTCCCGACAGGCCGACAGATACGCAGTATTTT	CASSQVPDRPTDTQYF	-	TRBV14	TRBJ2-3	-
TGTGCCAGCAGACAAGGGACAGAAAGTAACATTCAGTACTTC	CASRQGTESNIQYF	-	TRBV6-5	TRBJ2-4	TRBD1
TGTGCCAGCAGTTCGGACAGGGTATATCAGCCCCAGCATTTT	CASSSDRVYQPQHF	-	TRBV27	TRBJ1-5	TRBD1
TGTGCCAGCAGCTTAAGTGCGGGGGGGTCCCTCCACTTT	CASSLSAGGSLHF	-	TRBV7-3	TRBJ1-6	-
TGTGCCAGTAGTCGACTAGCGGGGGACACCGGGGAGCTGTTTTTT	CASSRLAGDTGELFF	-	TRBV19	TRBJ2-2	TRBD2
TGCGCCAGCAGCTCCGGAACAGGGGGTGGCTACACCTTC	CASSSGTGGGYTF	-	TRBV5-1	TRBJ1-2	TRBD1
TGTGCCAGCAGTAAACCGGGACAGGGGCTCGAGCAGTACTTC	CASSKPGQGLEQYF	-	TRBV25-1	TRBJ2-7	TRBD1
TGTGCCAGTAGTGAAGCAGGGGGCGCGTTATACGAGCAGTACTTC	CASSEAGGALYEQYF	-	TRBV19	TRBJ2-7	TRBD1
TGCGCCAGCAGCCTCCGGGACAGGACTCTCGAGCAGTACTTC	CASSLRDRTLEQYF	-	TRBV5-1	TRBJ2-7	TRBD1
TGTGCCAGCAGCCAAGAAGGCGGGACAGGGAGAAGGGATGAGCAGTTCTTC	CASSQEGGTGRRDEQFF	-	TRBV4-2	TRBJ2-1	TRBD1
TGCGCCAGCAGCTTGGTCCCAGCGGGCTCCTACAATGAGCAGTTCTTC	CASSLVPAGSYNEQFF	-	TRBV5-1	TRBJ2-1	-
TGTGCCAGCACGGACATCAACCAGGGCCAAGAGACCCAGTACTTC	CASTDINQGQETQYF	-	TRBV6-4	TRBJ2-5	-
TGCGCCAGCAGCCAAGGGACGCTAGCGAAGTCCTACGAGCAGTACTTC	CASSQGTLAKSYEQYF	-	TRBV4-1	TRBJ2-7	-
TGTGCCAGCAGCGTAGACGGTGCCGGTCAGCCCCAGCATTTT	CASSVDGAGQPQHF	-	TRBV9	TRBJ1-5	-
TGTGCCAGTAGTAAAGGGGTCAGAGGCAATCAGCCCCAGCATTTT	CASSKGVRGNQPQHF	few	TRBV19	TRBJ1-5	-
TGTGCCATCAGTGACCCGGTTCTTTGGTCCTACAATGAGCAGTTCTTC	CAISDPVLWSYNEQFF	-	TRBV10-3	TRBJ2-1	-
TGTGTACACAGGGACCCGAACACTGAAGCTTTCTTT	CVHRDPNTEAFF	-	TRBV2	TRBJ1-1	-
TGTGCCAGCAGCTACCCCGGACAGGGGTGGCAGGGCTACACCTTC	CASSYPGQGWQGYTF	-	TRBV5-6	TRBJ1-2	TRBD1
TGTGCCTGGAGCTCCGGGACAGGGGTGGCCTACGAGCAGTACTTC	CAWSSGTGVAYEQYF	few	TRBV30	TRBJ2-7	TRBD1
TGTGCCAGCAGTTTAGGGGGGAACGCTGAAGCTTTCTTT	CASSLGGNAEAFF	once	TRBV27	TRBJ1-1	-
TGTGCCAGCATTACTGACAGGGGGAACACTGAAGCTTTCTTT	CASITDRGNTEAFF	few	TRBV6-4	TRBJ1-1	TRBD1
TGTGCCAGCAGCCCCCTCGGGGGACAGGGCCACGAGCAGTACTTC	CASSPLGGQGHEQYF	-	TRBV21-1	TRBJ2-7	-
TGTGCCAGCAGCGTACCGGGACTAGCGGCCGGGGAGCTGTTTTTT	CASSVPGLAAGELFF	-	TRBV5-4	TRBJ2-2	TRBD2
TGTGCCAGCAGTTACGCGACTAGCGGGACAGATACGCAGTATTTT	CASSYATSGTDTQYF	-	TRBV6-5	TRBJ2-3	TRBD2
TGTGCCAGCAGTTTAGACGACACCAGCAATCAGCCCCAGCATTTT	CASSLDDTSNQPQHF	few	TRBV28	TRBJ1-5	-
TGTGCCAGCAGCCCGTCGGAACTAGCGGGGGGTAAAGATACGCAGTATTTT	CASSPSELAGGKDTQYF	-	TRBV4-2	TRBJ2-3	TRBD2
TGTGCCAGCAGCTTATGGCAGTCTAATGAAAAACTGTTTTTT	CASSLWQSNEKLFF	-	TRBV7-8	TRBJ1-4	-
TGTGCCAGTAGTATGGGGGACAGTTATAGCAATCAGCCCCAGCATTTT	CASSMGDSYSNQPQHF	-	TRBV19	TRBJ1-5	TRBD1
TGTGCCAGCAGTGAAACTAGGCCCTACGAGCAGTACTTC	CASSETRPYEQYF	-	TRBV6-1	TRBJ2-7	-
TGTGCCAGCAGTCCCGGGACAGGGGAAGTCGGGGAGCTGTTTTTT	CASSPGTGEVGELFF	-	TRBV28	TRBJ2-2	TRBD1